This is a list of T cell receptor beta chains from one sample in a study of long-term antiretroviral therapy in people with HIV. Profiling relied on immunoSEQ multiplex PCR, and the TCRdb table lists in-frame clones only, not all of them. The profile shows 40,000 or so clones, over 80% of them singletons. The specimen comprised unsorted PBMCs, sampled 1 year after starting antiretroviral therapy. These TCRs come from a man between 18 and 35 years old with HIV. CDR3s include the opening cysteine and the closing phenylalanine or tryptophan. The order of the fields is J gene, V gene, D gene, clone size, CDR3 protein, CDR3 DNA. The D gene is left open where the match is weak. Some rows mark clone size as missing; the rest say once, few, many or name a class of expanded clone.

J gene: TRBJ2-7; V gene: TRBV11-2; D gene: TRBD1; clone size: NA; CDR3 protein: CASRFRDRGYEQYF; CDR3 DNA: TGTGCCAGCAGATTCCGGGACAGGGGCTACGAGCAGTACTTC
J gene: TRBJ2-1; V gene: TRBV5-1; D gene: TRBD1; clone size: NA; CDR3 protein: CASSFDRGPYNEQFF; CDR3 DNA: TGCGCCAGCAGCTTTGACAGGGGCCCCTACAATGAGCAGTTCTTC
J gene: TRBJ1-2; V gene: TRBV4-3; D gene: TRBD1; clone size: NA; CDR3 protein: CASSQAPGQGDAGYTF; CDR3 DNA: TGCGCCAGCAGCCAAGCTCCGGGACAGGGGGACGCTGGCTACACCTTC
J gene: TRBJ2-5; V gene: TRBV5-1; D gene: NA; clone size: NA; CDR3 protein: CASSLEPLGGRETQYF; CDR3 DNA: TGCGCCAGCAGCTTAGAACCCCTAGGGGGACGTGAGACCCAGTACTTC
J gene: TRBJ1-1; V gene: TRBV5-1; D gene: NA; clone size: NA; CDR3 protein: CASSSGAHTEAFF; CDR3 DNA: TGCGCCAGCAGTTCCGGGGCGCACACTGAAGCTTTCTTT
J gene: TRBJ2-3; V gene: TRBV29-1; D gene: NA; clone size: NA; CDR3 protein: CSVGFVQGVADTQYF; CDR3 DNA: TGCAGCGTTGGTTTTGTACAGGGAGTTGCAGATACGCAGTATTTT
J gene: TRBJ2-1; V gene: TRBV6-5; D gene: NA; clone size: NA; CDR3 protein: CATLPGDEQFF; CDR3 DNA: TGTGCCACCCTTCCGGGGGATGAGCAGTTCTTC
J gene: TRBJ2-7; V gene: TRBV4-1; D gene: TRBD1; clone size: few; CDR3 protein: CASSPGQGSYEQYF; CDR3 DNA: TGCGCCAGCAGCCCGGGACAGGGAAGCTACGAGCAGTACTTC
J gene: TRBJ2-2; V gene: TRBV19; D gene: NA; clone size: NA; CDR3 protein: CASSIGPLTGELFF; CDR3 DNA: TGTGCCAGTAGTATAGGCCCACTCACCGGGGAGCTGTTTTTT
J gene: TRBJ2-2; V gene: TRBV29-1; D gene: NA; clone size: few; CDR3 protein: CSVTRVTGELFF; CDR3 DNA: TGCAGCGTTACCAGGGTCACCGGGGAGCTGTTTTTT
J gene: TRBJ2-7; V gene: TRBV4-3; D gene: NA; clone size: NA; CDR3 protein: CASSQGIAGSYEQYF; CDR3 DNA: TGCGCCAGCAGCCAAGGGATTGCCGGCTCCTACGAGCAGTACTTC
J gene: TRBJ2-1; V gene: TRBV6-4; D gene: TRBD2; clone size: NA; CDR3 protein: CASSVSSGSFSSYNEQFF; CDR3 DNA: TGTGCCAGCAGTGTGTCTAGCGGGAGTTTTAGCTCCTACAATGAGCAGTTCTTC
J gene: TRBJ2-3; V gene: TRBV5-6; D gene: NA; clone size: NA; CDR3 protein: CASSSGGTDTQYF; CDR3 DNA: TGTGCCAGCAGCTCAGGGGGCACAGATACGCAGTATTTT
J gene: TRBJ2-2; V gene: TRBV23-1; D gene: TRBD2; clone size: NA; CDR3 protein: CASSRGGPDTGELFF; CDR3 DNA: TGCGCCAGCAGCCGGGGGGGGCCGGACACCGGGGAGCTGTTTTTT
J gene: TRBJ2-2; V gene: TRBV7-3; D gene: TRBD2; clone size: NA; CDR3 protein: CASSLSPGLAGENTGELFF; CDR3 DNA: TGTGCCAGCAGCTTATCACCGGGACTAGCGGGAGAGAACACCGGGGAGCTGTTTTTT
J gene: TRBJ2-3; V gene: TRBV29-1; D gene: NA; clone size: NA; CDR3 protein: CSVEDWRVRDTQYF; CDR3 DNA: TGCAGCGTTGAAGATTGGAGGGTAAGGGATACGCAGTATTTT
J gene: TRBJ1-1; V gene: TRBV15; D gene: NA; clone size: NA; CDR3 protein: CATSSGGRNTEAFF; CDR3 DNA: TGTGCCACGAGCTCTGGGGGCCGGAACACTGAAGCTTTCTTT
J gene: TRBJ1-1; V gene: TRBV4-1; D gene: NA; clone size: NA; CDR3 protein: CASSQTIGRAGEAFF; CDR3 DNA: TGCGCCAGCAGCCAGACCATTGGTCGGGCCGGGGAAGCTTTCTTT
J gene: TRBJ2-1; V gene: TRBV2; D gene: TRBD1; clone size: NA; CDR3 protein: CASSGGQLVTGPSEQFF; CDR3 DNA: TGTGCCAGCAGTGGGGGACAGTTGGTTACGGGGCCTAGTGAGCAGTTCTTC
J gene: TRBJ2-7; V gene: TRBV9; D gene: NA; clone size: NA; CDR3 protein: CASSPRDIPYEQYF; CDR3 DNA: TGTGCCAGCAGCCCCCGGGACATTCCCTACGAGCAGTACTTC
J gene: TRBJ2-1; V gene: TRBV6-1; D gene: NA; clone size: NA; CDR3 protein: CATLGRGFSYNEQFF; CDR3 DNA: TGTGCCACCCTTGGGCGGGGTTTTTCCTACAATGAGCAGTTCTTC
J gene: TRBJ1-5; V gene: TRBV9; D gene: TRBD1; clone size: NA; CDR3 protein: CASSAGQGRDQPQHF; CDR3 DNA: TGTGCCAGCAGCGCTGGACAGGGAAGAGATCAGCCCCAGCATTTT
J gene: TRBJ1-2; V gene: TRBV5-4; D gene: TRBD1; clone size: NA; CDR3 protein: CASSSMDRAVRYGYTF; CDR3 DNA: TGTGCCAGCAGCTCCATGGACAGGGCCGTAAGGTATGGCTACACCTTC
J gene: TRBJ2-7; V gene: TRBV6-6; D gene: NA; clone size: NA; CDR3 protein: CASSYGQGGTYEQYF; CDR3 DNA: TGTGCCAGCAGTTACGGGCAGGGGGGTACCTACGAGCAGTACTTC
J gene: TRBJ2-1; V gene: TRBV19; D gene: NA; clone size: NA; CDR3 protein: CASSPGPSYNEQFF; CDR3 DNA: TGTGCCAGTAGCCCGGGCCCTTCCTACAATGAGCAGTTCTTC
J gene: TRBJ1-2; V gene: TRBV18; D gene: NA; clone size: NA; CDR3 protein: CASSPPLGLGYTF; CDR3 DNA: TGTGCCAGCTCACCACCGCTCGGCCTGGGCTACACCTTC
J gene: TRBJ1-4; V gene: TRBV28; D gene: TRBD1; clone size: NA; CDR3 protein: CASSYYRDSRRELFF; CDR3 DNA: TGTGCCAGCAGTTATTACCGGGACAGCCGTCGGGAACTGTTTTTT
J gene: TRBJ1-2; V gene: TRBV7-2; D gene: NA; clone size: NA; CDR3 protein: CASSLDFYGYTF; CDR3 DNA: TGTGCCAGCAGCTTAGACTTCTATGGCTACACCTTC
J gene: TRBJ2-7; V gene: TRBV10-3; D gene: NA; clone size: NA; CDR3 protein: CAISERSERAGKGIEQYF; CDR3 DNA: TGTGCCATCAGTGAGAGATCGGAACGGGCAGGGAAGGGTATCGAGCAGTACTTC
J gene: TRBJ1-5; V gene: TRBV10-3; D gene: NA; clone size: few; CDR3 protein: CAISESNQPQHF; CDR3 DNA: TGTGCCATCAGTGAGTCGAATCAGCCCCAGCATTTT
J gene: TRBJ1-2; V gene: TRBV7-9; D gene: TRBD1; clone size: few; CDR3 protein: CASSRTGNYGYTF; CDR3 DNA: TGTGCCAGCAGCAGGACAGGGAACTATGGCTACACCTTC
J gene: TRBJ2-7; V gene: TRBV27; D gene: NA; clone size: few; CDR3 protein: CASSLGPGGYEQYF; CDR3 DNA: TGTGCCAGCAGTTTAGGTCCGGGCGGCTACGAGCAGTACTTC
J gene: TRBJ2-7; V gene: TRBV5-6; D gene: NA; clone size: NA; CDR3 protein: CASSLYLYEQYF; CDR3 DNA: TGTGCCAGCAGCTTGTATCTCTACGAGCAGTACTTC
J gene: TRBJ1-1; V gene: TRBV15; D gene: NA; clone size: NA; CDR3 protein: CATSGDRGPRTEAFF; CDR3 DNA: TGTGCCACCAGCGGAGACCGGGGCCCGAGGACTGAAGCTTTCTTT
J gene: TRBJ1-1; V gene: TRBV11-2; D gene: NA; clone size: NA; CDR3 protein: CASSLAGPEAFF; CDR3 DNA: TGTGCCAGCAGCTTAGCAGGGCCTGAAGCTTTCTTT
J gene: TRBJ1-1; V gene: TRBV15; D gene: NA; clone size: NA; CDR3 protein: CATSRDTRGWSEAFF; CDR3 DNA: TGTGCCACCAGCAGAGATACCAGGGGTTGGTCTGAAGCTTTCTTT
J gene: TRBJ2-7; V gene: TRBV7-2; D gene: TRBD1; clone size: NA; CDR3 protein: CASSSAPRDRVVEQYF; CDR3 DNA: TGTGCCAGCAGCTCAGCCCCCCGGGACAGGGTCGTCGAGCAGTACTTC
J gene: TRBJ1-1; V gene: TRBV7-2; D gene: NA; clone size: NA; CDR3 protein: CASSAGLLRLTEAFF; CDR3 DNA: TGTGCCAGCAGCGCAGGGTTGTTGAGGCTCACTGAAGCTTTCTTT
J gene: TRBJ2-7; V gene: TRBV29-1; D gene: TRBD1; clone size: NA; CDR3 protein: CSIRQGSSYEQYF; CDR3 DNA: TGCAGCATCCGACAGGGTAGCTCCTACGAGCAGTACTTC
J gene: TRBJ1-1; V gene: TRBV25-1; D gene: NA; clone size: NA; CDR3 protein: CASSQRRSTEAFF; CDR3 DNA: TGTGCCAGCAGTCAACGTAGGAGCACTGAAGCTTTCTTT
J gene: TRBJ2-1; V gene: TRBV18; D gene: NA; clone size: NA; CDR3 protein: CASSLLKENRDEQFF; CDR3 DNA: TGTGCCAGCTCACTCTTGAAGGAGAACAGGGATGAGCAGTTCTTC
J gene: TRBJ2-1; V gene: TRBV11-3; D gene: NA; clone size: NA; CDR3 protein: CASSLETRGTSYNEQFF; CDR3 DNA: TGTGCCAGCAGCTTAGAAACTCGGGGTACCTCCTACAATGAGCAGTTCTTC
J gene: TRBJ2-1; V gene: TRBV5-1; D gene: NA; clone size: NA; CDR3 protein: CASSLWEDNNEQFF; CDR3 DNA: TGCGCCAGCAGCTTATGGGAGGACAACAATGAGCAGTTCTTC
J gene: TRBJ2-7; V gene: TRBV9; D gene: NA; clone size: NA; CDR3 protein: CASSVDGQKNQYF; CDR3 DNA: TGTGCCAGCAGCGTAGACGGACAGAAAAACCAGTACTTC
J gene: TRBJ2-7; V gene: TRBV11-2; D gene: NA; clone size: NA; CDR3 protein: CASSPSPRSEQYF; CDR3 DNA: TGTGCCAGCAGCCCTAGCCCACGAAGCGAGCAGTACTTC
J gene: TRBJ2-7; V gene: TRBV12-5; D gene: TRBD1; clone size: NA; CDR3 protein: CASGSGQGHSYEQYF; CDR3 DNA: TGTGCTAGTGGTTCTGGACAGGGACATTCCTACGAGCAGTACTTC
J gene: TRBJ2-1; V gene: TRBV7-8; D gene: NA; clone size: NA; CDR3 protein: CASSLVAEASYNEQFF; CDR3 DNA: TGTGCCAGCAGCCTCGTAGCTGAGGCGTCCTACAATGAGCAGTTCTTC
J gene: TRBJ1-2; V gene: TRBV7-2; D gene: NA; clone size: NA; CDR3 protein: CASSSRHRDYGYTF; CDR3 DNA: TGTGCCAGCAGCTCCCGCCACAGGGATTATGGCTACACCTTC
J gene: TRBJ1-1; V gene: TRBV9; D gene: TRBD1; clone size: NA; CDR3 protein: CASSVGTGEGNTEAFF; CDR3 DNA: TGTGCCAGCAGCGTCGGGACAGGGGAGGGGAACACTGAAGCTTTCTTT